These T cell receptor beta chains were read from a single sample in a study of blood T cell repertoires in COVID-19. TCRdb keeps only in-frame clones here, not all; method: immunoSEQ multiplex PCR. Here the sample spans around 53,000 clones, approximately 80% being singletons. The sequenced material came from peripheral blood. The origin of the receptors is an older man with active or convalescent COVID-19. The CDR3 runs from the conserved cysteine through the conserved F or W. D genes are given only for firm matches. Where a row states a size, it is once, few, many or the class of an expanded clone; other rows omit it.

D	J	size	V	DNA	CDR3
-	TRBJ1-5	-	TRBV2	TGTGCCAGCAGTGAAGGGGGCATCTATAGCAATCAGCCCCAGCATTTT	CASSEGGIYSNQPQHF
-	TRBJ1-1	-	TRBV7-3	TGTGCCAGCAGCTTAGACGGCGGGATCATGAACACTGAAGCTTTCTTT	CASSLDGGIMNTEAFF
-	TRBJ1-1	-	TRBV6-1	TGTGCCAGCAGTGAGGTCGGGTTATCGGCTTTCTTT	CASSEVGLSAFF
TRBD1	TRBJ1-5	-	TRBV7-2	TGTGCCAGCAGCCTAATCTACAGGGGCGATCAGCCCCAGCATTTT	CASSLIYRGDQPQHF
-	TRBJ1-1	few	TRBV6-5	TGTGCCAGCAGGAGGGAGGTTGACACTGAAGCTTTCTTT	CASRREVDTEAFF
-	TRBJ1-2	-	TRBV27	TGTGCCAGCAGTTCAGGCTATGGCTACACCTTC	CASSSGYGYTF
TRBD2	TRBJ2-7	few	TRBV4-3	TGCGCCAGCAGCCGAGCCACAGGGAAGGGTCTAGCGGGAGGGCGCGACGAGCAGTACTTC	CASSRATGKGLAGGRDEQYF
-	TRBJ1-1	once	TRBV7-2	TGTGCCAGCAGCTTAGGAGGCGGGAACACTGAAGCTTTCTTT	CASSLGGGNTEAFF
TRBD1	TRBJ1-3	-	TRBV9	TGTGCCAGCAGCACCTCCGGGACAGCCTCTGGAAACACCATATATTTT	CASSTSGTASGNTIYF
TRBD2	TRBJ2-1	-	TRBV5-1	TGCGCCAGCAGCTTAGGGCTAGCGGGAGCAAATGAGCAGTTCTTC	CASSLGLAGANEQFF
-	TRBJ1-4	-	TRBV5-6	TGTGCCAGCAGCTTGCCCGACTGGGATGAAAAACTGTTTTTT	CASSLPDWDEKLFF
TRBD2	TRBJ2-1	-	TRBV11-2	TGTGCCAGCAGCTTAACTAGCGGGAGTAATGAGCAGTTCTTC	CASSLTSGSNEQFF
-	TRBJ1-3	-	TRBV29-1	TGCAGCGTTGAAGATGCCGGGGAACGTGGAAACACCATATATTTT	CSVEDAGERGNTIYF
TRBD2	TRBJ2-2	once	TRBV4-2	TGTGCCAGCAGCCAAGATCCAGCGGGGGGTTTTAACACCGGGGAGCTGTTTTTT	CASSQDPAGGFNTGELFF
-	TRBJ1-3	-	TRBV2	TGTGCCAGCAGTGAACAGTGGCGGAACTCTGGAAACACCATATATTTT	CASSEQWRNSGNTIYF
-	TRBJ2-7	many	TRBV6-1	TGTGCCAGCAGTGAGGGGGCCGGGACCTCCGGGGAGCAGTACTTC	CASSEGAGTSGEQYF
-	TRBJ1-2	-	TRBV7-2	TGTGCCAGCAGCTTAGCCCTCGGCTACACCTTC	CASSLALGYTF
-	TRBJ2-7	once	TRBV7-3	TGTGCCAGCAGCTTATACGCAGGTTCCTACGAGCAGTACTTC	CASSLYAGSYEQYF
-	TRBJ1-4	many	TRBV30	TGTGCCTGGAGTGTACAGGCTAATGAAAAACTGTTTTTT	CAWSVQANEKLFF
-	TRBJ2-6	-	TRBV28	TGTGCCAGCACGCGTAGATACCTCTCTGGGGCCAACGTCCTGACTTTC	CASTRRYLSGANVLTF
-	TRBJ1-6	-	TRBV4-1	TGCGCCAGCAGCAGTTGGACAGAAACTAATTCACCCCTCCACTTT	CASSSWTETNSPLHF
TRBD1	TRBJ2-5	-	TRBV7-6	TGTGCCAGCAGCTTAATGACAGGGGCGGAAGAGACCCAGTACTTC	CASSLMTGAEETQYF
-	TRBJ2-5	-	TRBV9	TGTGCCAGCAGCGAGGGGGCGGGGCAAGAGACCCAGTACTTC	CASSEGAGQETQYF
-	TRBJ2-1	-	TRBV6-5	TGTGCCAGCAGTAACGGTCAGGATTACAATGAGCAGTTCTTC	CASSNGQDYNEQFF
-	TRBJ1-4	-	TRBV11-3	TGTGCCAGCAGTGGGCAGGGGCCGCCTAATGAAAAACTGTTTTTT	CASSGQGPPNEKLFF
TRBD2	TRBJ2-2	-	TRBV28	TGTGCCAGCAGTTTTTTAAAGGGGAGCGGGGGGGCTCAAAGAAAGGAGGAGCTGTTTTTT	CASSFLKGSGGAQRKEELFF
TRBD1	TRBJ2-7	-	TRBV19	TGTGCCAGTAGGGGGAGGACAGGGAGCTACGAGCAGTACTTC	CASRGRTGSYEQYF
-	TRBJ1-1	few	TRBV7-9	TGTGCCAGCAGCCCAAATCGGGGAGATACTGAAGCTTTCTTT	CASSPNRGDTEAFF
-	TRBJ2-2	-	TRBV18	TGTGCCAGCTCACCACCGTCTAGGGGAGGCACCGGGGAGCTGTTTTTT	CASSPPSRGGTGELFF
-	TRBJ2-1	-	TRBV11-2	TGTGCCAGCAGCCCTGGAGCCGGGGAGCAGTTCTTC	CASSPGAGEQFF
TRBD1	TRBJ2-5	-	TRBV11-2	TGTGCCAGCAGCCTATCTGCGGGACAGGGTAAAGAGACCCAGTACTTC	CASSLSAGQGKETQYF
-	TRBJ1-1	-	TRBV2	TGTGCCAGCACCGAAGGTAAACTATACACTGAAGCTTTCTTT	CASTEGKLYTEAFF
TRBD2	TRBJ2-7	-	TRBV9	TGTGCCAGCAGCCCTCGACCGGGACTAGCGGTGTACGAGCAGTACTTC	CASSPRPGLAVYEQYF
TRBD1	TRBJ2-7	-	TRBV2	TGTGCCAGCCGCTTTATGAACCTGGCAGACAGGGCCCACGAGCAGTACTTC	CASRFMNLADRAHEQYF
-	TRBJ2-5	-	TRBV19	TGTGCCAGTAGTATCGGTCCCACCCAAGAGACCCAGTACTTC	CASSIGPTQETQYF